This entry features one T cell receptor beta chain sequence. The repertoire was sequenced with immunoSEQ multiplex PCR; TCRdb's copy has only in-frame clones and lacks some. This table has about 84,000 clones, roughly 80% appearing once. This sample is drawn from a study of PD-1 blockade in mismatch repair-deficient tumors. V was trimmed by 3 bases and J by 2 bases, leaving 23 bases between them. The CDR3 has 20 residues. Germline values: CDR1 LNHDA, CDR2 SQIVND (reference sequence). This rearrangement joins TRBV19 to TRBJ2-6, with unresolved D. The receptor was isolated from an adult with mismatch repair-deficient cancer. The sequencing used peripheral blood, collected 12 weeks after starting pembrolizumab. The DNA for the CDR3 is TGTGCCAGTAGTATTCTGGGCCTTGCAACCGGCCTGGCTGGGGCCAACGTCCTGACTTTC. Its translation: CASSILGLATGLAGANVLTF.